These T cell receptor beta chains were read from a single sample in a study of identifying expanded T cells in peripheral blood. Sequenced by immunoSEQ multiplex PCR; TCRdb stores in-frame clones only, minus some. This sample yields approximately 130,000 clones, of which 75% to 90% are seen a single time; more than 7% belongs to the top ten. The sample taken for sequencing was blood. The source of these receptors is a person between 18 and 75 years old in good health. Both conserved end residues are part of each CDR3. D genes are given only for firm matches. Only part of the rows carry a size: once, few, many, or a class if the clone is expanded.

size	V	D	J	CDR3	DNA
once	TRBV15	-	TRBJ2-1	CATSRRAAGGEQFF	TGTGCCACCAGCAGAAGAGCGGCTGGGGGTGAGCAGTTCTTC
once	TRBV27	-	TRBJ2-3	CASRRLTDTQYF	TGTGCCAGCCGTCGTCTCACAGATACGCAGTATTTT
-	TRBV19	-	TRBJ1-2	CASSPRVGPGNYGYTF	TGTGCCAGTAGTCCCCGCGTTGGGCCCGGGAACTATGGCTACACCTTC
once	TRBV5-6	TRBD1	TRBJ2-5	CASSLTSSGQGLETQYF	TGTGCCAGCAGCTTGACTTCGTCGGGACAGGGGTTGGAGACCCAGTACTTC
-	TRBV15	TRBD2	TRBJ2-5	CATARGGVVETQYF	TGTGCCACCGCCCGGGGAGGGGTCGTAGAGACCCAGTACTTC
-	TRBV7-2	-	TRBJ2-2	CASSTLRGTGELFF	TGTGCCAGCAGCACATTGAGGGGCACCGGGGAGCTGTTTTTT
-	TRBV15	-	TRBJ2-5	CATTNERETQYF	TGTGCCACCACCAATGAGCGGGAGACCCAGTACTTC
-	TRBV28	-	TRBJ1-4	CASSPRATNEKLFF	TGTGCCAGCAGTCCTCGGGCAACTAATGAAAAACTGTTTTTT
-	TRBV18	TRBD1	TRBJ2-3	CASSSTGTGETDTQYF	TGTGCCAGCTCATCAACCGGGACAGGGGAGACAGATACGCAGTATTTT
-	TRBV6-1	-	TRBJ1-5	CASSEDPGSYLYPSNQPQHF	TGTGCCAGCAGTGAAGACCCGGGTTCCTACTTATATCCTAGCAATCAGCCCCAGCATTTT
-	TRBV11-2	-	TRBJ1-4	CASSLQRTNEKLFF	TGTGCCAGCAGCTTACAGAGGACTAATGAAAAACTGTTTTTT
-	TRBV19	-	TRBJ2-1	CASAAPTGLYNEQFF	TGTGCCAGTGCGGCGCCTACAGGGCTATACAATGAGCAGTTCTTC
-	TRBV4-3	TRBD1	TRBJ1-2	CASSQDIPTGGINGYTF	TGCGCCAGCAGCCAAGATATCCCGACAGGGGGTATCAATGGCTACACCTTC
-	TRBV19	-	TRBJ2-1	CASSGRSSYNEQFF	TGTGCCAGTAGCGGGCGGAGCTCCTACAATGAGCAGTTCTTC
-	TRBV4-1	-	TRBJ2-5	CASSQVPGQETQYF	TGCGCCAGCAGCCAAGTCCCGGGGCAAGAGACCCAGTACTTC
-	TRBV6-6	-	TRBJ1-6	CASRVTASNSPLHF	TGTGCCAGCAGAGTAACAGCGAGTAATTCACCCCTCCACTTT
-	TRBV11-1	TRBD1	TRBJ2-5	CASGQGLQETQYF	TGTGCCAGCGGACAGGGCCTCCAAGAGACCCAGTACTTC
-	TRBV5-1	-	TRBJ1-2	CASSLGVGAAELYF	TGCGCCAGCAGCTTGGGAGTCGGGGCGGCAGAGCTTTACTTC
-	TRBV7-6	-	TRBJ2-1	CASSLVSHGDEQFF	TGTGCCAGCAGTTTAGTATCCCATGGCGATGAGCAGTTCTTC
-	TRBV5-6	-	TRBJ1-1	CASSPVMNTEAFF	TGTGCCAGCAGCCCAGTTATGAACACTGAAGCTTTCTTT
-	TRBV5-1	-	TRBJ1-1	CASSLVGVNTEAFF	TGCGCCAGCAGCTTGGTAGGGGTGAACACTGAAGCTTTCTTT
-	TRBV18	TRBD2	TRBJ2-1	CASSPGTSGNYNEQFF	TGTGCCAGCTCACCCGGGACTAGCGGGAACTACAATGAGCAGTTCTTC
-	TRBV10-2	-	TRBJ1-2	CASSDTGGYGYTF	TGCGCCAGCAGTGATACGGGGGGCTATGGCTACACCTTC
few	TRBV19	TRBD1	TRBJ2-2	CASIDGTGLNTGELFF	TGTGCCAGTATCGACGGGACAGGGCTGAACACCGGGGAGCTGTTTTTT
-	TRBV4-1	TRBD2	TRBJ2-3	CASSQERVGGPTDTQYF	TGCGCCAGCAGCCAAGAAAGGGTGGGAGGGCCCACAGATACGCAGTATTTT
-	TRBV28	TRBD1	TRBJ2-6	CASSFPGQGRYGANVLTF	TGTGCCAGCAGTTTCCCAGGACAGGGGCGATACGGGGCCAACGTCCTGACTTTC
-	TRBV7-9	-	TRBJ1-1	CASSLRDRWDEAFF	TGTGCCAGCAGCCTACGTGACAGGTGGGATGAAGCTTTCTTT
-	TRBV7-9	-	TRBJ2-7	CASSLEGGFYEQYF	TGTGCCAGCAGCTTAGAAGGGGGATTCTACGAGCAGTACTTC
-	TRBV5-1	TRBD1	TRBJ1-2	CASSIRTGGDTNYGYTF	TGCGCCAGCAGCATCCGGACAGGGGGTGATACTAACTATGGCTACACCTTC
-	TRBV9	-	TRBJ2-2	CASSVQSTSGELFF	TGTGCCAGCAGCGTACAGTCGACCTCCGGGGAGCTGTTTTTT
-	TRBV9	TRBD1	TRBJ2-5	CASSVPGQGQETQYF	TGTGCCAGCAGCGTCCCGGGACAGGGGCAAGAGACCCAGTACTTC
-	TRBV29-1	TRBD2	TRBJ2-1	CSAGGSSGRQYYNEQFF	TGCAGCGCTGGGGGCTCTAGCGGGAGACAATACTACAATGAGCAGTTCTTC
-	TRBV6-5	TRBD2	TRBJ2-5	CASRPGLGSETQYF	TGTGCCAGCAGACCGGGACTAGGTTCGGAGACCCAGTACTTC
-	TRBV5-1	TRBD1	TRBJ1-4	CASSDQGAVNEKLFF	TGCGCCAGCAGCGACCAGGGGGCGGTTAATGAAAAACTGTTTTTT
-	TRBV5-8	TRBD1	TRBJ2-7	CASSLQGDRGYEQYF	TGTGCCAGCAGCCTCCAGGGGGATAGGGGATACGAGCAGTACTTC
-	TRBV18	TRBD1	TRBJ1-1	CASSLRTGGVDTEAFF	TGTGCCAGCTCACTACGGACAGGGGGTGTTGACACTGAAGCTTTCTTT
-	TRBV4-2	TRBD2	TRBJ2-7	CASSQDPSGGVHEQYF	TGTGCCAGCAGCCAAGACCCTAGCGGGGGCGTCCACGAGCAGTACTTC
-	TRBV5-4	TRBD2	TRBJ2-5	CASSPVASGLQETQYF	TGTGCCAGCAGCCCCGTGGCTAGCGGATTACAAGAGACCCAGTACTTC
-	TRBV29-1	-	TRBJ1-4	CSVVGKGNEKLFF	TGCAGCGTTGTTGGGAAGGGGAATGAAAAACTGTTTTTT
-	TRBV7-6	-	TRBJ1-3	CASSPGVSGNTIYF	TGTGCCAGCAGCCCGGGGGTCTCTGGAAACACCATATATTTT